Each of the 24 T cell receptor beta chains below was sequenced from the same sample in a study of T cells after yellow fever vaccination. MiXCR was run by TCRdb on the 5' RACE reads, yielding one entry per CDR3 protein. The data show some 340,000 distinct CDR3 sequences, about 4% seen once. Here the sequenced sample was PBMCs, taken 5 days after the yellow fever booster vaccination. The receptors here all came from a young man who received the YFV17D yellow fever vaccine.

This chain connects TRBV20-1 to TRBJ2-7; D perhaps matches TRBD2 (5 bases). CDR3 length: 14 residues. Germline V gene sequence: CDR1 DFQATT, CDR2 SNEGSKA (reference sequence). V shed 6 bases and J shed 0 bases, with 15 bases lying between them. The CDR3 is CSAWGAGTSYEQYF. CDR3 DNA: TGCAGTGCCTGGGGTGCGGGTACCTCCTACGAGCAGTACTTC.

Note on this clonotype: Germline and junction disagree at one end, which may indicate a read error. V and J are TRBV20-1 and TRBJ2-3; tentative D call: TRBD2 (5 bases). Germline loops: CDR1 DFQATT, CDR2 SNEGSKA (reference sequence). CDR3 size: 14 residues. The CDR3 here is CCASRSLAADTQYF. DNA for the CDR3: TGCTGTGCTTCGCGGAGTCTAGCAGCCGATACGCAGTATTTT.

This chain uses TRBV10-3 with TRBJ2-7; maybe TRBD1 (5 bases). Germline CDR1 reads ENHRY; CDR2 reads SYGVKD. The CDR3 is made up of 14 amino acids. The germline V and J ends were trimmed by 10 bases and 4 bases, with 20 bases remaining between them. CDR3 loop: CATAGDRGLYEQYF. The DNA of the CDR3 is TGTGCCACCGCTGGCGACAGAGGCTTATACGAGCAGTACTTC.

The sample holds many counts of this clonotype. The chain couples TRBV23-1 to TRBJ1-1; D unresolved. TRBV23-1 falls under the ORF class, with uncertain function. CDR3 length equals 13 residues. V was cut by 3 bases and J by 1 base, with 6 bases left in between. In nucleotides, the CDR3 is TGCGCCAGCAGTCAGCCGGGGAACACTGAAGCTTTCTTT. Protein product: CASSQPGNTEAFF.

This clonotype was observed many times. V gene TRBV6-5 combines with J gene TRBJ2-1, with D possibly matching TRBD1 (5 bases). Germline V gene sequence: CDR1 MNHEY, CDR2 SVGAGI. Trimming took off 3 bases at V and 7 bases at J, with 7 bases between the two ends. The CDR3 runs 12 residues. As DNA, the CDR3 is TGTGCCAGCAGTTATACAGGAAATGAGCAGTTCTTC. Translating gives CASSYTGNEQFF.

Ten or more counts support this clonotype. Written as DNA, the CDR3 is TGTGCCAGCAGCCCCGGACCGAGATACGAGCAGTACTTC. Translating gives CASSPGPRYEQYF. The V call is TRBV5-6, the J call TRBJ2-7; unclear D gene. This CDR3 has 13 residues. The germline gives CDR1 SGHDT, CDR2 YYEEEE. V lost 4 bases and J lost 4, with 12 bases in between.

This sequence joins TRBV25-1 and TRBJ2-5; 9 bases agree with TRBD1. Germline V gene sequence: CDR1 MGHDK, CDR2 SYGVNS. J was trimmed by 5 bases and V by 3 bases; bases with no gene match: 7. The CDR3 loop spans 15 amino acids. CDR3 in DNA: TGTGCCAGCAGTGACCGGGACAGGGCGTACGAGACCCAGTACTTC. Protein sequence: CASSDRDRAYETQYF.

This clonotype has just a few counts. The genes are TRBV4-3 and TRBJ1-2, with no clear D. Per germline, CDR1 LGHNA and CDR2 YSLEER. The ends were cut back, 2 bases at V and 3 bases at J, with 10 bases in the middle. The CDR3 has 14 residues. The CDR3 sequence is CASSQRWADYGYTF. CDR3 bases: TGCGCCAGCAGCCAACGATGGGCCGACTATGGCTACACCTTC.

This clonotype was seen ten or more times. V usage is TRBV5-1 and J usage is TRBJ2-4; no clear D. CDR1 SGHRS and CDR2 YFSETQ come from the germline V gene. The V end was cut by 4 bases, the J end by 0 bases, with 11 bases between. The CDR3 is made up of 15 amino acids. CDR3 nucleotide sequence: TGCGCCAGCAGCCCCGGGCCCCTAGCCAAAAACATTCAGTACTTC. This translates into CASSPGPLAKNIQYF. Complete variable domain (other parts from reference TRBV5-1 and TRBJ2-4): KAGVTQTPRYLIKTRGQQVTLSCSPISGHRSVSWYQQTPGQGLQFLFEYFSETQRNKGNFPGRFSGRQFSNSRSEMNVSTLELGDSALYLCASSPGPLAKNIQYFGAGTRLSVL.

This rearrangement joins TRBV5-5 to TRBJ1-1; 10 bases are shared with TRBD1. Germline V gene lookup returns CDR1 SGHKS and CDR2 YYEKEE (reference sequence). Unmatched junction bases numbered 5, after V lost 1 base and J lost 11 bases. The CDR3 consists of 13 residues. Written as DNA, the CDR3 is TGTGCCAGCAGCTTGTCCATGGGACAGGGGGCTTTCTTT. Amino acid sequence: CASSLSMGQGAFF.

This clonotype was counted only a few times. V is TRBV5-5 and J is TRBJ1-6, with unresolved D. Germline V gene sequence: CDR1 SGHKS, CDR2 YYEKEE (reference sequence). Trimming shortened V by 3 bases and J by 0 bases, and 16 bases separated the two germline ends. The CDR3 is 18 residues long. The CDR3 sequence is CASSSNLGRDSYNSPLHF. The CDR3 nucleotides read TGTGCCAGCAGCTCCAATCTTGGGAGGGACTCCTATAATTCACCCCTCCACTTT.

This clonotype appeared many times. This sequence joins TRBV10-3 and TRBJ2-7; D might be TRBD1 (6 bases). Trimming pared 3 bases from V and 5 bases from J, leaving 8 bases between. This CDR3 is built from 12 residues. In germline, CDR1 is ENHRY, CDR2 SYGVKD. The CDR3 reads CAISEGGDEQYF. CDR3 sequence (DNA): TGTGCCATCAGTGAAGGGGGTGACGAGCAGTACTTC.

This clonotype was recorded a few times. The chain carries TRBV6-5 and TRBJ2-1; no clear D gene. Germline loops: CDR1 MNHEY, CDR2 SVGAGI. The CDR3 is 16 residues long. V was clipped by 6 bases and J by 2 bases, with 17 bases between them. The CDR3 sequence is CASSSQTLRPYNEQFF. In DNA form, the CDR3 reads TGTGCCAGCAGCTCCCAGACTCTTCGGCCCTACAATGAGCAGTTCTTC.

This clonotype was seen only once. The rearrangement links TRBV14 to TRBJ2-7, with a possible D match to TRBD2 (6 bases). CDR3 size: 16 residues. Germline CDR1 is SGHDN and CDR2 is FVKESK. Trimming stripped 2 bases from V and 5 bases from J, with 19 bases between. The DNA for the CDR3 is TGTGCCAGCAGCCAAAGAACTGCGGGACTTATCCACGAGCAGTACTTC. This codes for CASSQRTAGLIHEQYF.

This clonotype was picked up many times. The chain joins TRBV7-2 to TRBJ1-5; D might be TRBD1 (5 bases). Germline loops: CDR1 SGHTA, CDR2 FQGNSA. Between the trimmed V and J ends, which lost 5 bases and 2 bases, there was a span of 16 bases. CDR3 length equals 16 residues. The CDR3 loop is CASSPGGGSGNQPQHF. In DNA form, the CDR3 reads TGTGCCAGCAGCCCGGGGGGGGGTAGCGGCAATCAGCCCCAGCATTTT.

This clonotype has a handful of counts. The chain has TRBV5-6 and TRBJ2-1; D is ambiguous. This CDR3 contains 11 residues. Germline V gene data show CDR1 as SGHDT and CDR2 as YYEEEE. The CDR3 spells CASEKYNEQFF. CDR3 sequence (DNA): TGTGCGAGCGAGAAGTACAATGAGCAGTTCTTC. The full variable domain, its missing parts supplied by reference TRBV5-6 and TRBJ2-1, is DAGVTQSPTHLIKTRGQQVTLRCSPKSGHDTVSWYQQALGQGPQFIFQYYEEEERQRGNFPDRFSGHQFPNYSSELNVNALLLGDSALYLCASEKYNEQFFGPGTRLTVL.

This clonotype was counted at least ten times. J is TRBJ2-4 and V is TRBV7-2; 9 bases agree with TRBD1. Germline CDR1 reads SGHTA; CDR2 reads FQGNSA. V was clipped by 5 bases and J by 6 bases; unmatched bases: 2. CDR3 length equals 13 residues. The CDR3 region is CASSRQGGNIQYF. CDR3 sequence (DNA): TGTGCCAGCAGCCGACAGGGGGGAAACATTCAGTACTTC.

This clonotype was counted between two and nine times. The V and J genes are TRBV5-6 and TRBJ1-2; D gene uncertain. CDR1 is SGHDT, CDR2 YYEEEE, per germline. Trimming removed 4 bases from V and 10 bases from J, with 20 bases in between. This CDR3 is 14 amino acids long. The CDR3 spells CASSPGGLTVAYTF. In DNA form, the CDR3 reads TGTGCCAGCAGCCCGGGAGGCCTGACCGTGGCCTACACCTTC.

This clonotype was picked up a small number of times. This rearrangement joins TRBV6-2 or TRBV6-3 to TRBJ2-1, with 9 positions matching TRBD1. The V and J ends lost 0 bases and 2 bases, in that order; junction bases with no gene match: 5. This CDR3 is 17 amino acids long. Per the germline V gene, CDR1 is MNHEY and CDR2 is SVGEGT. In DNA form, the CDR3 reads TGTGCCAGCAGTTACTCCAAACAGGGGGCGACCTACAATGAGCAGTTCTTC. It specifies CASSYSKQGATYNEQFF.

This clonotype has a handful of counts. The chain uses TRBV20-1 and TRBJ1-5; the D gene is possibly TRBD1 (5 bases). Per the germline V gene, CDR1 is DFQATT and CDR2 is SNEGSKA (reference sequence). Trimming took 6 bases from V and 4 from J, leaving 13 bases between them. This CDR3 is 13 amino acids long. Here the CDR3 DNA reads TGCAGTGCCATGGGGGGGGGAAATCAGCCCCAGCATTTT. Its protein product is CSAMGGGNQPQHF.

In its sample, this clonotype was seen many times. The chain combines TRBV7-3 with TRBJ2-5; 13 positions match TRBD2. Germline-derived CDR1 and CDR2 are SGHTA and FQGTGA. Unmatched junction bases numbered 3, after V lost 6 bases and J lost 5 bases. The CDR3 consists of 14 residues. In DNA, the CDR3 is TGTGCCAGCAGTTTGGGACTAGCGGGGGAGACCCAGTACTTC. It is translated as CASSLGLAGETQYF. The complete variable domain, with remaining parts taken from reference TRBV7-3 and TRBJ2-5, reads GAGVSQTPSNKVTEKGKYVELRCDPISGHTALYWYRQSLGQGPEFLIYFQGTGAADDSGLPNDRFFAVRPEGSVSTLKIQRTERGDSAVYLCASSLGLAGETQYFGPGTRLLVL.

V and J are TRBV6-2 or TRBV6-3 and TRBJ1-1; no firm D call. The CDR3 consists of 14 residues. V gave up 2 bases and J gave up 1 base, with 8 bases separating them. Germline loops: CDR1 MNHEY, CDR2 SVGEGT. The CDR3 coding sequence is TGTGCCAGCAGTTACAACGCGGGGAACACTGAAGCTTTCTTT. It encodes CASSYNAGNTEAFF.

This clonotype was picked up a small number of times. The CDR3 region is CASSPGTGMMTEAFF. The CDR3 bases are TGTGCCAGCAGCCCCGGGACAGGGATGATGACTGAAGCTTTCTTT. The chain carries TRBV5-4 and TRBJ1-1, with 9 nucleotides matching TRBD1. The junction had 9 bases not matched to a gene; V was cut back by 4 bases and J by 5 bases. Looked up from germline, CDR1 is SGHNT and CDR2 is YYREEE (reference sequence). This CDR3 spans 15 amino acids.

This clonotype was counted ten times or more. This CDR3 reads CASSHYSGGDNEQFF. CDR3 DNA: TGCGCCAGCAGCCATTATAGCGGGGGGGATAATGAGCAGTTCTTC. The chain is built from TRBV4-3 and TRBJ2-1, with 11 positions matching TRBD2. CDR3 size: 15 residues. CDR1 and CDR2 from the germline V gene are LGHNA and YSLEER. J lost 7 bases, V lost 3 bases, and 5 bases had no gene match.